This TCR beta chain originates from a study of T cell repertoires in cytomegalovirus infection (dated by TCRdb to between 2018 and 2021). With regard to the full study: Recently identified HLA-C-restricted CMV epitopes, whose presentation resists viral immunomodulation, were targeted by peptide stimulations together with well-studied HLA-B-restricted epitopes. Donor HLA type was relevant to the analysis, as public TCR beta signatures indicated carriage of CMV infection together with the matching HLA type.

Broad study findings and their caveats: Cumulative frequency of public TCR beta family members discriminated carriers of CMV infection plus the relevant HLA type in this cohort and an independent 352-donor cohort. The ex vivo response was dominated by HLA-C-restricted CMV-specific TCR beta clonotypes, which also provided the single most frequent clonotype in two of eight donors.

Points on this clonotype: Its recognized antigen is unknown. The sample holds no much larger clone one base away, and base qualities are not on file.

Instrument used: Illumina HiSeq 1500. TCRdb applied fastp at Q25 and MiXCR to the public reads, then kept only in-frame beta chains. A single entry per CDR3 protein holds the most common genes and DNA from its merged rows. This sample lists around 340,000 distinct CDR3 sequences; just under 30% were detected once. The top ten clonotypes cover about 20% of the sample. What this sample's treatment or condition label stands for: in vitro stimulation with specific CMV peptide epitopes to enrich CMV-specific T cells. Counted from cysteine to phenylalanine, this CDR3 has 13 amino acids. Left in the record is the CDR3 DNA by itself, 39 bases read in frame from the first base. In the germline V gene, CDR1 corresponds to SGHTS and CDR2 to YDEGEE. Germline trimming: 6 bases from V, 8 bases from J; junction bases outside gene matches: 8.

This TCR derives from a human donor in good health (CMV status not recorded). Some clones in this sample may be carry-over from other donors' samples. The V and J genes are TRBV5-8 and TRBJ1-2, and 9 junction bases match TRBD1. Specimen: cultured PBMCs, collected from culture after CMV antigen stimulation. In nucleotides, the sequence is TGTGCCAGCACCCTACAGGGGGCGGAAGGCTACACCTTC. Its protein is CASTLQGAEGYTF.